What follows are 2 T cell receptor beta chains derived from one specimen sequenced in a study of blood T cell repertoires in COVID-19. The method was immunoSEQ multiplex PCR; TCRdb's version includes in-frame clones alone and lacks a portion of them. The sample gives approximately 220,000 clones, 80% to 85% of which show up once; 2% to 2.5% is in the top ten. The sequenced sample consisted of peripheral blood. The receptors come from a woman aged 55-70 years with acute or convalescent COVID-19.

A single count supports this clone. The chain combines TRBV7-9 with TRBJ2-3, with 9 positions matching TRBD1. Germline V gene lookup returns CDR1 SEHNR and CDR2 FQNEAQ (reference sequence). The CDR3 length is 15 residues. The junction had 5 bases not matched to a gene; V was cut back by 3 bases and J by 4 bases. This chain's CDR3 is CASSLGDRDADTQYF. DNA for the CDR3: TGTGCCAGCAGCTTGGGGGACAGGGACGCAGATACGCAGTATTTT.

The chain is built from TRBV18 and TRBJ2-2; D call uncertain. The V end was cut by 4 bases, the J end by 3 bases, with 9 bases between. CDR3 length: 14 residues. The V gene's germline CDR1 is KGHSH and CDR2 LQKENI. CDR3 region: CASSRLEYTGELFF. The CDR3 DNA is TGTGCCAGCTCACGCTTAGAATACACCGGGGAGCTGTTTTTT.